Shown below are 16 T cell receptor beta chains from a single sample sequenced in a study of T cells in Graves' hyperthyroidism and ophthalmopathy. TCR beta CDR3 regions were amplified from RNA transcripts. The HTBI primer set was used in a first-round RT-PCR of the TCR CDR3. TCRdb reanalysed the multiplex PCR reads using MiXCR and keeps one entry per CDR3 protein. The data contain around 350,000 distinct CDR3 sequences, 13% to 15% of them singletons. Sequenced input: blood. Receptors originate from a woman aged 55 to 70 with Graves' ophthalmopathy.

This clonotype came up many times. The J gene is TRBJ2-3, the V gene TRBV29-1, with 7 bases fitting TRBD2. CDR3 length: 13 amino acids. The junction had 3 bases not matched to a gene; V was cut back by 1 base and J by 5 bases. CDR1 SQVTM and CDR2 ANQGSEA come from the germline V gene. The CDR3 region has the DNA TGCAGCGTTGAAGGGACGGGGGGAGATACGCAGTATTTT. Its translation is CSVEGTGGDTQYF.

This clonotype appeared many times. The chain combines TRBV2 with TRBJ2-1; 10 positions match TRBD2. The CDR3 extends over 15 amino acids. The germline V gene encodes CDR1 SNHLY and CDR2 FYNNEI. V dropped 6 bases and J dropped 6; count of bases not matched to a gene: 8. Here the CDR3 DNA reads TGTGCCAGCAGACCAACTAGCGGGAAACCCAATGAGCAGTTCTTC. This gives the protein CASRPTSGKPNEQFF.

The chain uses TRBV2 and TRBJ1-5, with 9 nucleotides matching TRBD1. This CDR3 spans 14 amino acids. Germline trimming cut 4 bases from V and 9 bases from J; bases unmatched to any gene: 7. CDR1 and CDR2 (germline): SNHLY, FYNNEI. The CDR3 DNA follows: TGTGCCAGCAGTGTGGGACAGGGTATTTTGCCCCAGCATTTT. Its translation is CASSVGQGILPQHF.

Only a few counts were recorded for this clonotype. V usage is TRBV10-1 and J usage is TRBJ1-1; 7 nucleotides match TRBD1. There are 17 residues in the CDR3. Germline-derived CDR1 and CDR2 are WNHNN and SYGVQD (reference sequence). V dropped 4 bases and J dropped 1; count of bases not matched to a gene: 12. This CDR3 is CASSATGTDFWNTEAFF. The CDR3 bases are TGCGCCAGCAGTGCAACCGGGACAGACTTTTGGAACACTGAAGCTTTCTTT.

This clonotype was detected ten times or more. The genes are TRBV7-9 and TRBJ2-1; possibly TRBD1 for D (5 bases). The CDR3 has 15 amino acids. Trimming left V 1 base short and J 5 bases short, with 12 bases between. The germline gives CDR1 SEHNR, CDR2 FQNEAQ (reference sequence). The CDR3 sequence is CASSLGTFGDNEQFF. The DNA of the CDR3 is TGTGCCAGCAGCTTAGGGACATTCGGTGACAATGAGCAGTTCTTC.

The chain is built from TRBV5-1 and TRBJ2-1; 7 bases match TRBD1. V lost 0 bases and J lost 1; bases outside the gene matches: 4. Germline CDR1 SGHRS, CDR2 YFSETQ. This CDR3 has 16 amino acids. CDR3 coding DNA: TGCGCCAGCAGCTTGGGACAGGGCATATCCTACAATGAGCAGTTCTTC. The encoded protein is CASSLGQGISYNEQFF.

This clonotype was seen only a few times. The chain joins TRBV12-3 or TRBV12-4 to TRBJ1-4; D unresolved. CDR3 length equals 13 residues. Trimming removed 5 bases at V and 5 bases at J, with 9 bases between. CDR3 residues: CASSPGRNEKLFF. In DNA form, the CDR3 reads TGTGCCAGCAGTCCCGGGAGGAATGAAAAACTGTTTTTT.

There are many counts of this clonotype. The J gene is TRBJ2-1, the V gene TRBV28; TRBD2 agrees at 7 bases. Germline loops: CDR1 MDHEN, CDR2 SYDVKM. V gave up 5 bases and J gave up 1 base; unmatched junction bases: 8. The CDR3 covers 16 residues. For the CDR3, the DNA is TGTGCCAGCAGTCAGCAGCGGGGACGTTCCTACAATGAGCAGTTCTTC. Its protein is CASSQQRGRSYNEQFF.

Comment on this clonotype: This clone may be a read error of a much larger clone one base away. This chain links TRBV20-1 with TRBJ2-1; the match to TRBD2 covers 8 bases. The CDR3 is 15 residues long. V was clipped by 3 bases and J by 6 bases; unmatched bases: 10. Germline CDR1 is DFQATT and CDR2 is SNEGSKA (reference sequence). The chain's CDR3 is CSARSTSGYSNEQFF. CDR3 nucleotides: TGCAGTGCTAGGTCAACTAGCGGATATAGCAATGAGCAGTTCTTC.

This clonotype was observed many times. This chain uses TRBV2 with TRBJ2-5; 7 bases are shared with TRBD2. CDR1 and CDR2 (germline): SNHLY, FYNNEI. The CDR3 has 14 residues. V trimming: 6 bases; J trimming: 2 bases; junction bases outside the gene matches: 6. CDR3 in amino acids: CASRRSGAQETQYF. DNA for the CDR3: TGTGCCAGCAGGAGGAGCGGGGCACAAGAGACCCAGTACTTC. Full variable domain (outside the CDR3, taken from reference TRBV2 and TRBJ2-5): EPEVTQTPSHQVTQMGQEVILRCVPISNHLYFYWYRQILGQKVEFLVSFYNNEISEKSEIFDDQFSVERPDGSNFTLKIRSTKLEDSAMYFCASRRSGAQETQYFGPGTRLLVL.

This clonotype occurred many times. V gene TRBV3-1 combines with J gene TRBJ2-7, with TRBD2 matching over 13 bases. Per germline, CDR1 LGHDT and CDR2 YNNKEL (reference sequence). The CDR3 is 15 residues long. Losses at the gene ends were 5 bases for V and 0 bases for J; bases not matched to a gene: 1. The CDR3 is CASSGTSGASYEQYF. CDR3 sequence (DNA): TGTGCCAGCAGCGGGACTAGCGGGGCCTCCTACGAGCAGTACTTC.

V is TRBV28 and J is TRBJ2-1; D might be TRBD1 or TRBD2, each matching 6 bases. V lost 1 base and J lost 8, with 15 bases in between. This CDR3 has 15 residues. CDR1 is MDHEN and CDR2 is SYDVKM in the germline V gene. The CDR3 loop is CASSLFGGPQYEQFF. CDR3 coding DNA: TGTGCCAGCAGTTTATTTGGGGGGCCTCAGTATGAGCAGTTCTTC.

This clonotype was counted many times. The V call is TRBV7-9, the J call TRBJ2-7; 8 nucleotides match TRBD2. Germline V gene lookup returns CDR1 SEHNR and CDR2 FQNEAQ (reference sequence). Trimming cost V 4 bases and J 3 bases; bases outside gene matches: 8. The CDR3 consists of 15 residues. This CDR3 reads CASSSHGGAGYEQYF. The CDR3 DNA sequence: TGTGCCAGCAGCTCCCACGGGGGGGCGGGCTACGAGCAGTACTTC.

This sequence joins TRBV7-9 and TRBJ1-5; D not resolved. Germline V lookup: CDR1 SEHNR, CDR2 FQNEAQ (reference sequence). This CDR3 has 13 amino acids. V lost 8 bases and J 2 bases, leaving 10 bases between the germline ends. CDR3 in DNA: TGTGCCAGCGACCGCGGGGGCAATCAGCCCCAGCATTTT. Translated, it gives CASDRGGNQPQHF.

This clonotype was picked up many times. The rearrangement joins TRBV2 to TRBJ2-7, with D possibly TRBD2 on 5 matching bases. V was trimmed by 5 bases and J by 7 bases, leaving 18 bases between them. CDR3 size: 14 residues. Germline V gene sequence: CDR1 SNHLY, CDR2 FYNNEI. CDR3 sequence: CASSPSGISPEQYF. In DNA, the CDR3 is TGTGCCAGCAGTCCCTCCGGGATCAGTCCGGAGCAGTACTTC.

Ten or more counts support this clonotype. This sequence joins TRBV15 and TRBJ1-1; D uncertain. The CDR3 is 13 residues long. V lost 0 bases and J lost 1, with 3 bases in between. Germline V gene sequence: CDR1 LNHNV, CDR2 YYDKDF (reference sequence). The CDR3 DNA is TGTGCCACCAGCAGAGAAAGGAACACTGAAGCTTTCTTT. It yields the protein CATSRERNTEAFF.